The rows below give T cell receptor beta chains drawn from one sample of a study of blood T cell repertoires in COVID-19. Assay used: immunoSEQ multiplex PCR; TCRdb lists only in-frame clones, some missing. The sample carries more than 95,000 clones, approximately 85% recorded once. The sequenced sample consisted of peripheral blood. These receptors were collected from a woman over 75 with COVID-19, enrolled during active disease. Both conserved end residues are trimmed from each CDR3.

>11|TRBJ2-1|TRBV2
ASSGLAGAEQF
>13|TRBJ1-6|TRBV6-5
ASSSSGIANSPLH
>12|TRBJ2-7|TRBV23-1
ASSRRDRTYEQY
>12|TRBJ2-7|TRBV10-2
ASRKTGGPYEQY
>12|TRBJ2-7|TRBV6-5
ASRRDRGMDEQY
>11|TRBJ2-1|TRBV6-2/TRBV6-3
ASSRFRGNEQF
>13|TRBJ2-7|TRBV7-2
ASSLASFRGSEQY
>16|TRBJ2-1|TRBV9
ASSVRSSGTGSYNEQF
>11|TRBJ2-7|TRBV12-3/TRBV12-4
ASRGLAVYEQY
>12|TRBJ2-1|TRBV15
ATSPRDTRNEQF
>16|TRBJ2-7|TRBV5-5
ASSLELPGLATFYEQY
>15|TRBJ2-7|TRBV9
ASSPSTRGSKEGEQY
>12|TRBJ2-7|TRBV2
ASNLAGVSYEQY
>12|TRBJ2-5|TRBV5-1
ASSPGGGQETQY
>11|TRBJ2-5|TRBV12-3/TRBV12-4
ASSFTSGETQY
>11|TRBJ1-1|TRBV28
ASSLTVNTEAF
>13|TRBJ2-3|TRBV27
ATAAYRVGENTQY
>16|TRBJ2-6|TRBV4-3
ASSAARDFSSGANVLT
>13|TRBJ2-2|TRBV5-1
ASSRTGDRTGELF
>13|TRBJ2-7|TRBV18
ASSPGLAGLYEQY
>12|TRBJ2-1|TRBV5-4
ASSIRGVNNEQF
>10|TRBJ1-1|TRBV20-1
SASLQGAEAF
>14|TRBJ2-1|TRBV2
ASSFDGASSYNEQF
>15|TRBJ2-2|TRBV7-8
ASSFGTGGMNTGELF
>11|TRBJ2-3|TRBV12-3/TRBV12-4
ASTRVFTDTQY
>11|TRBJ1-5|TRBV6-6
ASSTTSNQPQH
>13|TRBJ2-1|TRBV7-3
ASSSQRDSYNEQF
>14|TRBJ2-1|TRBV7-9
ASSSIMEASYNEQF
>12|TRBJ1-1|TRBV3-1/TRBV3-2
ASSPGRGEAEDF
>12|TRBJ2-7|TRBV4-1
ASSQDGGSYEQY
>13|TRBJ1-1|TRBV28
ASSPWTGGRTEAF
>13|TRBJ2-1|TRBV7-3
ASSLVGGLDNEQF
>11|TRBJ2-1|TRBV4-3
ASSQDPSGSQF
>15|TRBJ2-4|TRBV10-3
AISEPTSGSSNVIQY
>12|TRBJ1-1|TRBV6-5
ASRTGTRSTEAF
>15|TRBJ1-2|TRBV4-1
ASSYTQGQGAGYGYT
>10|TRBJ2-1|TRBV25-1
ASSGSVHEQF
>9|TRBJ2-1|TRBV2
ASSESMEQF
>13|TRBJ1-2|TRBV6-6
ASSYTAQANYGYT
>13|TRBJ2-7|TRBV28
ASRRKGQGNYEQY
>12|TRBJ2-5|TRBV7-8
ASSLGDIQETQY
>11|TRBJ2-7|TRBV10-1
ANDRGLGYEQY
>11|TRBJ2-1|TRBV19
ASSPDRNNEQF
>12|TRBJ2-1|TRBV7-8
ASSPLGSRNEQF